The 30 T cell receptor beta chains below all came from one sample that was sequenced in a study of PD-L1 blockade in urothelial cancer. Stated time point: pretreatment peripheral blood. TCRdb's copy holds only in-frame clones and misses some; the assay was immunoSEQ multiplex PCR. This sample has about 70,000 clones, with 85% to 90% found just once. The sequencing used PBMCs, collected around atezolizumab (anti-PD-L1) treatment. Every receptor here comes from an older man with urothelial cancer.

The CDR3 DNA reads as TGTGCCAGCAGTTTCGGTACAGTCCCCGGGGAGCTGTTTTTT. Its protein product is CASSFGTVPGELFF. J is TRBJ2-2 and V is TRBV28, with D hard to call. Germline CDR1 is MDHEN and CDR2 is SYDVKM. Trimming took 3 bases from V and 6 from J, leaving 11 bases between them. The CDR3 extends over 14 amino acids. Complete variable domain (other parts from reference TRBV28 and TRBJ2-2): DVKVTQSSRYLVKRTGEKVFLECVQDMDHENMFWYRQDPGLGLRLIYFSYDVKMKEKGDIPEGYSVSREKKERFSLILESASTNQTSMYLCASSFGTVPGELFFGEGSRLTVL.

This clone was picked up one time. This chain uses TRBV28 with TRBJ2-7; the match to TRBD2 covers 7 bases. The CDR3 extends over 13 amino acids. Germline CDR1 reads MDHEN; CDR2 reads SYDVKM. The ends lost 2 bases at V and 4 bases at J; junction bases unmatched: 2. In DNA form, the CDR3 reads TGTGCCAGCAGTTTAGGGGGGGAATACGAGCAGTACTTC. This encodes CASSLGGEYEQYF.

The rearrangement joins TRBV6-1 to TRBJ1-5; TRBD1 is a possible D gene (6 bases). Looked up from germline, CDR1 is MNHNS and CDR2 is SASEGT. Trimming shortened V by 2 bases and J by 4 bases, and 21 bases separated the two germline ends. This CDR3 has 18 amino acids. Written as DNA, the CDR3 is TGTGCCAGCAGTGAATTCGTAGGGGGGGCTAATAGTAATCAGCCCCAGCATTTT. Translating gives CASSEFVGGANSNQPQHF.

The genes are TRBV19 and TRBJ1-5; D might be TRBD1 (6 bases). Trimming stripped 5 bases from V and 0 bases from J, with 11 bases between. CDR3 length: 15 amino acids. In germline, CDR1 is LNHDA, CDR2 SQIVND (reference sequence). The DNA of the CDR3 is TGTGCCAGTAGTTCCCGGGACACTAGCAATCAGCCCCAGCATTTT. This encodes CASSSRDTSNQPQHF.

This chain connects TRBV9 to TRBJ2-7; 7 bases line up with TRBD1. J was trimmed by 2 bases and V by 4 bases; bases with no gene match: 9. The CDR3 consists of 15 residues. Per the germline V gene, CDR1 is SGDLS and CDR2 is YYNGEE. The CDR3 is CASSLSTGATYEQYF. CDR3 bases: TGTGCCAGCAGCTTATCCACAGGGGCCACCTACGAGCAGTACTTC.

Written as DNA, the CDR3 is TGTGCCAGCAGTTTGATGGTGGGCTGGGACAGGGCTTTTGAGCCCCAGCATTTT. Translated: CASSLMVGWDRAFEPQHF. The rearrangement joins TRBV28 to TRBJ1-5; 9 nucleotides align to TRBD1. This CDR3 has 18 residues. J was trimmed by 8 bases and V by 3 bases; bases with no gene match: 17. The V gene's germline CDR1 is MDHEN and CDR2 SYDVKM.

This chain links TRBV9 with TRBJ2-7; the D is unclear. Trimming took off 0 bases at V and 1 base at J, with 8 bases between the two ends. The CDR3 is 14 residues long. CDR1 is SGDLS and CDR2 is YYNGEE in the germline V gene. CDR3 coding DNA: TGTGCCAGCAGCGTAGAACCTAGGTCCTACGAGCAGTACTTC. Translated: CASSVEPRSYEQYF.

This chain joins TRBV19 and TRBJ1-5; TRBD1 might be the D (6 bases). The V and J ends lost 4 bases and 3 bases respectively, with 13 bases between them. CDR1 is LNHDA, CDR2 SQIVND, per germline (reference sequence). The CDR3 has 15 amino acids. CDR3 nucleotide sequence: TGTGCCAGTAGTAACACAGGGACGAACAATCAGCCCCAGCATTTT. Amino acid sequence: CASSNTGTNNQPQHF.

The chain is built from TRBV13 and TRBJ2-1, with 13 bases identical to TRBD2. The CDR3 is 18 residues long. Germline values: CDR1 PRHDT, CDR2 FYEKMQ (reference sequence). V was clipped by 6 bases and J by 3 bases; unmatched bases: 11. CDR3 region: CASSGRTSGRAVYNEQFF. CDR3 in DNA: TGTGCCAGCAGTGGGAGGACTAGCGGGAGAGCGGTCTACAATGAGCAGTTCTTC.

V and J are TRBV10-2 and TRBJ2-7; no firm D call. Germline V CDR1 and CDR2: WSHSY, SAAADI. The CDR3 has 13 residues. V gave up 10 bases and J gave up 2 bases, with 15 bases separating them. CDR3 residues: CATETDAAYEQYF. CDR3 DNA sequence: TGCGCCACCGAGACTGACGCCGCCTACGAGCAGTACTTC.

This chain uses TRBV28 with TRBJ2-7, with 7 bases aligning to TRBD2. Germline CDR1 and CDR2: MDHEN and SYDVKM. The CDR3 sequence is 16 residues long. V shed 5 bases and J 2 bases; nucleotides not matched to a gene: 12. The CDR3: CASSQKQGLRPYEQYF. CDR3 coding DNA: TGTGCCAGCAGTCAAAAGCAGGGACTAAGACCCTACGAGCAGTACTTC.

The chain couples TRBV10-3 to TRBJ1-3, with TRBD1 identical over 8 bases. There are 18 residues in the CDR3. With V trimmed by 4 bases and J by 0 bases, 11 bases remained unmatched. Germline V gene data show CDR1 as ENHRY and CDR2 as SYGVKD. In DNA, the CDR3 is TGTGCCATCAGTGCCCAGTTCGGACAGGGCGTCTCTGGAAACACCATATATTTT. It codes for CAISAQFGQGVSGNTIYF.

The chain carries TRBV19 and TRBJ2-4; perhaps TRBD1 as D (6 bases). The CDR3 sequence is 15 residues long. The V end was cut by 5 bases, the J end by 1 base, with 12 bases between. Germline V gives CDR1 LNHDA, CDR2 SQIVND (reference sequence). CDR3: CASSQGFGAKNIQYF. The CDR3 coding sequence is TGTGCCAGTAGTCAGGGGTTTGGTGCCAAAAACATTCAGTACTTC. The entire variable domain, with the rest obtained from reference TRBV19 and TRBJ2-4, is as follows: DGGITQSPKYLFRKEGQNVTLSCEQNLNHDAMYWYRQDPGQGLRLIYYSQIVNDFQKGDIAEGYSVSREKKESFPLTVTSAQKNPTAFYLCASSQGFGAKNIQYFGAGTRLSVL.

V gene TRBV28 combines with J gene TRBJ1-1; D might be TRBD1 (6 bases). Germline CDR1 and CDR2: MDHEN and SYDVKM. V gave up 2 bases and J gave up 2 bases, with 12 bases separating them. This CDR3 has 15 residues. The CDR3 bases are TGTGCCAGCAGTTTACCGCCTGGGGGCAACACTGAAGCTTTCTTT. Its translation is CASSLPPGGNTEAFF.

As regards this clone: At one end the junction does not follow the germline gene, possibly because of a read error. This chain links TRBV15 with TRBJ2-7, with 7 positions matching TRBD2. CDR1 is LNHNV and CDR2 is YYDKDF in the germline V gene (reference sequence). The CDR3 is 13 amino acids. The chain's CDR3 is CATGGGGPYEQYF. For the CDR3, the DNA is TGTGCCACCGGGGGGGGAGGCCCCTATGAGCAGTACTTC. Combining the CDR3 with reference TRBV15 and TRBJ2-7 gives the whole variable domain DAMVIQNPRYQVTQFGKPVTLSCSQTLNHNVMYWYQQKSSQAPKLLFHYYDKDFNNEADTPDNFQSRRPNTSFCFLDIRSPGLGDTAMYLCATGGGGPYEQYFGPGTRLTVT.

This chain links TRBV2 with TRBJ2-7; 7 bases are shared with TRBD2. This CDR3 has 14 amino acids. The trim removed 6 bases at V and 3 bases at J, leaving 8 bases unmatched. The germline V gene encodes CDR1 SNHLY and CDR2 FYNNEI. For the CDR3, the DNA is TGTGCCAGCAGGTGGGACGGGGGGAGCTACGAGCAGTACTTC. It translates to CASRWDGGSYEQYF. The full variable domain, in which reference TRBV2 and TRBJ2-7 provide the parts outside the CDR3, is EPEVTQTPSHQVTQMGQEVILRCVPISNHLYFYWYRQILGQKVEFLVSFYNNEISEKSEIFDDQFSVERPDGSNFTLKIRSTKLEDSAMYFCASRWDGGSYEQYFGPGTRLTVT.

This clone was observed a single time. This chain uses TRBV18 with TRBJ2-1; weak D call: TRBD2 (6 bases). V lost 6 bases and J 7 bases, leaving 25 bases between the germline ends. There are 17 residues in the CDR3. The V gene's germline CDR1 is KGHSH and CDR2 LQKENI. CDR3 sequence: CASSPLVAGLQGNEQFF. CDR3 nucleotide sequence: TGTGCCAGCTCTCCCCTAGTTGCGGGACTCCAAGGGAATGAGCAGTTCTTC.

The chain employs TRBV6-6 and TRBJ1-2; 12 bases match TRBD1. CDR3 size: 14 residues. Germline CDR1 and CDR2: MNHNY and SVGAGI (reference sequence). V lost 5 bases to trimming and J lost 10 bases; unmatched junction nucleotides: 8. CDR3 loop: CASSRGTGGSDYTF. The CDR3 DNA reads TGTGCCAGCAGTCGCGGGACAGGGGGCTCGGACTACACCTTC.

CDR3 DNA sequence: TGCGCCAGCAGCTTGGTGACAGGGGAAGCCTATGGCTACACCTTC. It encodes CASSLVTGEAYGYTF. J is TRBJ1-2 and V is TRBV5-1, with 8 bases fitting TRBD1. The CDR3 consists of 15 residues. The trim removed 0 bases at V and 4 bases at J, leaving 5 bases unmatched. CDR1 is SGHRS, CDR2 YFSETQ, per germline.

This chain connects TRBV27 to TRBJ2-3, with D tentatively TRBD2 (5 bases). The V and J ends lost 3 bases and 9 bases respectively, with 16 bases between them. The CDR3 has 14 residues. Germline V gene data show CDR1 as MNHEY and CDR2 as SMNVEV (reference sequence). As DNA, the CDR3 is TGTGCCAGCAGTTTCCCCTACGGGAAAGGCACGCAGTATTTT. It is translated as CASSFPYGKGTQYF.

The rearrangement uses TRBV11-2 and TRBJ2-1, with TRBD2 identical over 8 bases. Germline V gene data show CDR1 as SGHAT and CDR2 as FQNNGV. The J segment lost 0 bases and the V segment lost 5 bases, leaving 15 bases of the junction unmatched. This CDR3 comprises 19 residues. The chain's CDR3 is CASSLRLAPGADSYNEQFF. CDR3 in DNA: TGTGCCAGCAGCCTCCGACTAGCGCCAGGGGCGGACTCCTACAATGAGCAGTTCTTC.

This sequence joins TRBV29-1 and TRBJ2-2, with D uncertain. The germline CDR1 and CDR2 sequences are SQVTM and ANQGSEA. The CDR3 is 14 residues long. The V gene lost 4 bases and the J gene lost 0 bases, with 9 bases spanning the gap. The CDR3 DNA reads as TGCAGCGTTGCGCCGGAGCCGAACACCGGGGAGCTGTTTTTT. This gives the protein CSVAPEPNTGELFF.

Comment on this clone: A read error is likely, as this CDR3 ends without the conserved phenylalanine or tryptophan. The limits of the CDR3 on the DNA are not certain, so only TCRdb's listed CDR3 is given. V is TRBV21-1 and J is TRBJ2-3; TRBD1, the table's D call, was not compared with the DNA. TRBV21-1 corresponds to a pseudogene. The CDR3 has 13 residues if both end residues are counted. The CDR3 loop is CASSNNYTTGGKV.

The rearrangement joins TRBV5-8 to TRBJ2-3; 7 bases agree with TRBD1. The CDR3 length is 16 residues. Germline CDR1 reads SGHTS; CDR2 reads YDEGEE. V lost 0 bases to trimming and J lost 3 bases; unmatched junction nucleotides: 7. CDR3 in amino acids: CASSLGQGTRTDTQYF. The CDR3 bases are TGTGCCAGCAGCTTGGGACAGGGTACAAGAACAGATACGCAGTATTTT.

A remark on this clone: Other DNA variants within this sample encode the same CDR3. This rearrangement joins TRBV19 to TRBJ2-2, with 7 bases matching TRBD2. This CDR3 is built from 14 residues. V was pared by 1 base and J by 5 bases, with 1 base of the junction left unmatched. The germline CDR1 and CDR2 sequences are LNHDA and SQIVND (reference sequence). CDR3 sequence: CASSIVGGTGELFF. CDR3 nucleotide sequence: TGTGCCAGTAGTATAGTGGGGGGGACCGGGGAGCTGTTTTTT.

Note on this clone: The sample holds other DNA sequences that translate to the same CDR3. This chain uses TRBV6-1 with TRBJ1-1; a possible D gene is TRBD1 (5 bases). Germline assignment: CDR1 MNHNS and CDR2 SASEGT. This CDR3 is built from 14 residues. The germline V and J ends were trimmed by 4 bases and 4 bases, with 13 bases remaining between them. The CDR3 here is CASSGFGGSTEAFF. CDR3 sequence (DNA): TGTGCCAGCAGTGGATTCGGGGGTAGCACTGAAGCTTTCTTT.

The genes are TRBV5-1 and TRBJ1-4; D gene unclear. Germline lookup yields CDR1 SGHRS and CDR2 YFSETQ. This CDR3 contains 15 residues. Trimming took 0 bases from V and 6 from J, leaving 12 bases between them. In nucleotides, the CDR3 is TGCGCCAGCAGCTTGGCGGGAATAATTGATGAAAAACTGTTTTTT. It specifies CASSLAGIIDEKLFF.

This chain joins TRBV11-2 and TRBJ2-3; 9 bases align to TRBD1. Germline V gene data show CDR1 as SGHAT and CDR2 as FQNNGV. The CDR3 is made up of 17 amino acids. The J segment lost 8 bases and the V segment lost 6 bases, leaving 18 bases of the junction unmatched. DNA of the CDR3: TGTGCCAGCAGGTCAGCCCTTCCGGGACAGGGAGTCGGTACGCAGTATTTT. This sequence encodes CASRSALPGQGVGTQYF. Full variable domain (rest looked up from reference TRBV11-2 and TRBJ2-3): EAGVAQSPRYKIIEKRQSVAFWCNPISGHATLYWYQQILGQGPKLLIQFQNNGVVDDSQLPKDRFSAERLKGVDSTLKIQPAKLEDSAVYLCASRSALPGQGVGTQYFGPGTRLTVL.

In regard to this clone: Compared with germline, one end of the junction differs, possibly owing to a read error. The CDR3: CASSSTLTSYFF. CDR3 DNA: TGTGCCAGCAGCTCTACCCTGACTAGCTATTTCTTC. This chain connects TRBV28 to TRBJ2-4, with 7 bases aligning to TRBD2. This CDR3 region has 12 residues. Germline V gene sequence: CDR1 MDHEN, CDR2 SYDVKM.

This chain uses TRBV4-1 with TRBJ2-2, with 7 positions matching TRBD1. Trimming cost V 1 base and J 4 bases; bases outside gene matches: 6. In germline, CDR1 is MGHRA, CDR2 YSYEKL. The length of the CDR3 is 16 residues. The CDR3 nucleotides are TGCGCCAGCAGCCAAGGTAGGGGGCGCCGCACCGGGGAGCTGTTTTTT. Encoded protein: CASSQGRGRRTGELFF.